The TCR beta chain described here comes from a study of cytomegalovirus exposure and HLA in healthy donors. About the research overall: Earlier results showed roughly 120 million unique TCR beta sequences derived from some 180 million T cells. The study, taken as a whole, reports: Reportedly, TCR beta sequences accurately predicted HLA-A and HLA-B alleles in most subjects. Confirmation was obtained in vitro that a few CMV-associated chains are specific for CMV antigens.

The germline gives CDR1 PRHDT, CDR2 FYEKMQ (reference sequence). The CDR3 consists of 15 residues. Germline trimming cut 5 bases from V and 4 bases from J; bases unmatched to any gene: 6. Comment on this clone: The antigen is undetermined.

It was with 60 Vbeta and 13 Jbeta primers that the PCR ran. Assay: immunoSEQ multiplex PCR; the TCRdb copy retains only in-frame clones and omits some. In the table there are 200,000 or so clones, about four fifths of which are singletons. This sequence originates from a boy younger than 18 in good health and CMV-seronegative. The sample comprised PBMCs. V is TRBV13 and J is TRBJ2-7; TRBD2 matches 12 bases. The CDR3 DNA sequence: TGTGCCAGCAGCGCCCGGACTAGCGGGGCGTACGAGCAGTACTTC. Its protein is CASSARTSGAYEQYF.